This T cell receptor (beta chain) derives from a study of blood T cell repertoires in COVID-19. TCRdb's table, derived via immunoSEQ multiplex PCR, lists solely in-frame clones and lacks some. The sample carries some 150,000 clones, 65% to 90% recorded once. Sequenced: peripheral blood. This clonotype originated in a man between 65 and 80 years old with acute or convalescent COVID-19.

The CDR3 DNA reads as TGTGCCAGCACCTGGGAGACAATACAATACGAGCAGTACTTC. This gives the protein CASTWETIQYEQYF. This chain uses TRBV6-5 with TRBJ2-7; tentative D call: TRBD2 (5 bases). V lost 7 bases and J lost 4, with 17 bases in between. Germline V gives CDR1 MNHEY, CDR2 SVGAGI. The CDR3 sequence is 14 residues long.